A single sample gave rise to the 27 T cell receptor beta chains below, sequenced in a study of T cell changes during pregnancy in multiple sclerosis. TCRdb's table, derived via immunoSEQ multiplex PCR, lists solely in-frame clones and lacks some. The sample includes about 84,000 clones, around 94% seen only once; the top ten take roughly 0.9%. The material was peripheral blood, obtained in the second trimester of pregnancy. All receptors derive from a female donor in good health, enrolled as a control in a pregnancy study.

This CDR3 is CASSRVSTNEKLFF. The CDR3 DNA reads as TGTGCCAGCAGTCGTGTGTCAACTAATGAAAAACTGTTTTTT. The rearrangement uses TRBV28 and TRBJ1-4; D gene unclear. The germline V gene encodes CDR1 MDHEN and CDR2 SYDVKM. This CDR3 comprises 14 residues. Trimming took off 5 bases at V and 0 bases at J, with 7 bases between the two ends. The full variable domain, in which reference TRBV28 and TRBJ1-4 provide the parts outside the CDR3, is DVKVTQSSRYLVKRTGEKVFLECVQDMDHENMFWYRQDPGLGLRLIYFSYDVKMKEKGDIPEGYSVSREKKERFSLILESASTNQTSMYLCASSRVSTNEKLFFGSGTQLSVL.

The CDR3 bases are TGTGCCAGCAGCCAAGCGGGAGGGGCGGCAGATACGCAGTATTTT. Translation: CASSQAGGAADTQYF. This chain links TRBV7-9 with TRBJ2-3; 10 bases line up with TRBD2. The germline V gene encodes CDR1 SEHNR and CDR2 FQNEAQ (reference sequence). J was trimmed by 4 bases and V by 5 bases; bases with no gene match: 6. CDR3 length: 15 amino acids.

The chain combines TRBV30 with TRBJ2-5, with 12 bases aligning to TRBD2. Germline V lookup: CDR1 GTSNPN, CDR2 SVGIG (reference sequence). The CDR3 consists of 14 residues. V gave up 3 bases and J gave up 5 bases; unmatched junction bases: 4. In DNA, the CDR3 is TGTGCCTGGAGGCTAGCGGGAGGGGGGGAGACCCAGTACTTC. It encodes CAWRLAGGGETQYF.

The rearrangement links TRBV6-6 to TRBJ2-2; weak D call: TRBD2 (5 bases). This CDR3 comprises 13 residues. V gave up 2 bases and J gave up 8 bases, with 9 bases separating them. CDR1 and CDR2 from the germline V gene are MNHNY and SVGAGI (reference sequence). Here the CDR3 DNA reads TGTGCCAGCAGTTACCTTAGCGAGGGGGAGCTGTTTTTT. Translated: CASSYLSEGELFF.

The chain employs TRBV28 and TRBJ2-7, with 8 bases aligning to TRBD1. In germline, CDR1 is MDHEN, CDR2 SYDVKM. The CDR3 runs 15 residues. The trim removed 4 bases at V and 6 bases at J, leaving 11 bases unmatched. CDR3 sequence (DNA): TGTGCCAGCAGTTCCCCATGGACAGGGTACAGCGAGCAGTACTTC. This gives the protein CASSSPWTGYSEQYF. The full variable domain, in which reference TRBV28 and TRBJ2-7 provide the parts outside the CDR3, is DVKVTQSSRYLVKRTGEKVFLECVQDMDHENMFWYRQDPGLGLRLIYFSYDVKMKEKGDIPEGYSVSREKKERFSLILESASTNQTSMYLCASSSPWTGYSEQYFGPGTRLTVT.

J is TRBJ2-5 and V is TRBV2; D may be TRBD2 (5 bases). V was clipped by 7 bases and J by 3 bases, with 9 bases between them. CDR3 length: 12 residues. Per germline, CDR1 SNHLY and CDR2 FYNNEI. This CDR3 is CASKPSKETQYF. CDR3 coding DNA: TGTGCCAGCAAGCCTAGCAAAGAGACCCAGTACTTC.

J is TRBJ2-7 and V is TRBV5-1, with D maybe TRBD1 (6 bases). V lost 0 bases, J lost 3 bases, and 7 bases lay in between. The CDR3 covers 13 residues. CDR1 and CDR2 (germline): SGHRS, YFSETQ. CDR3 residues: CASSLEQGYEQYF. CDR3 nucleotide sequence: TGCGCCAGCAGCTTGGAACAGGGCTACGAGCAGTACTTC.

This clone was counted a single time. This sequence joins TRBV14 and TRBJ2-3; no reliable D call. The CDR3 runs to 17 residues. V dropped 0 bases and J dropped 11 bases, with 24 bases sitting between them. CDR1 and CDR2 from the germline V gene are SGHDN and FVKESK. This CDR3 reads CASSQDRGLPMAYEQYF. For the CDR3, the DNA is TGTGCCAGCAGCCAAGATAGAGGATTACCGATGGCGTATGAGCAGTATTTT.

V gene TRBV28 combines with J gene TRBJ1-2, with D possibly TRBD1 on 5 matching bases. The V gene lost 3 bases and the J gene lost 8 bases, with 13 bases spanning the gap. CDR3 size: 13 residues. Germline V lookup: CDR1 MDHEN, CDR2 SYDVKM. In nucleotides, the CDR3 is TGTGCCAGCAGTTTTATCAGGGAGGAAGGCTACACCTTC. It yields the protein CASSFIREEGYTF.

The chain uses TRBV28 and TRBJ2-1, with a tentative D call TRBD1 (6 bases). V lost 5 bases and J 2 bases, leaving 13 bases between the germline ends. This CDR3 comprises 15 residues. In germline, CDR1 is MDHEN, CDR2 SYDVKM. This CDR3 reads CASSHRDIPYNEQFF. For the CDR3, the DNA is TGTGCCAGCAGTCACCGGGACATTCCCTACAATGAGCAGTTCTTC.

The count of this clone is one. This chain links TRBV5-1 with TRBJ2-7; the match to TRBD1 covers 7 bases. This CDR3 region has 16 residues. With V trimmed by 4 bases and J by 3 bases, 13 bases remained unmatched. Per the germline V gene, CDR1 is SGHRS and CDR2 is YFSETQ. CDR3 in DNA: TGCGCCAGCAGCCCCGGGACAGACCGACAATTCTACGAGCAGTACTTC. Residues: CASSPGTDRQFYEQYF. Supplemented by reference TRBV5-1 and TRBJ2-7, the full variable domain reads KAGVTQTPRYLIKTRGQQVTLSCSPISGHRSVSWYQQTPGQGLQFLFEYFSETQRNKGNFPGRFSGRQFSNSRSEMNVSTLELGDSALYLCASSPGTDRQFYEQYFGPGTRLTVT.

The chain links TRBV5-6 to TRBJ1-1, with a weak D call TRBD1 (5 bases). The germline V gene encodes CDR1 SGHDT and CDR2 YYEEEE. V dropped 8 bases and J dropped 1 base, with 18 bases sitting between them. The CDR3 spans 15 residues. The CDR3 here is CASLQANQGNTEAFF. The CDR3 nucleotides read TGTGCCAGTCTTCAGGCCAATCAGGGGAACACTGAAGCTTTCTTT.

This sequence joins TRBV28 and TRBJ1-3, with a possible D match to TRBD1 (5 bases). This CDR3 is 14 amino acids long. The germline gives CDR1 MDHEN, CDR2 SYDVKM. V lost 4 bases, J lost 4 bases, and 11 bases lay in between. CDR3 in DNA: TGTGCCAGCAGTTCAACAGGTCAAGGAAACACCATATATTTT. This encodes CASSSTGQGNTIYF.

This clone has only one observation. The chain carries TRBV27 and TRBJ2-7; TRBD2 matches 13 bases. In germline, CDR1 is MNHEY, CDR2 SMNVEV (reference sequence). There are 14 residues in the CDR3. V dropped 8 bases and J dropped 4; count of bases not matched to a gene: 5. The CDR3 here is CASGLAGDFYEQYF. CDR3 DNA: TGTGCCAGCGGACTAGCGGGAGACTTTTACGAGCAGTACTTC.

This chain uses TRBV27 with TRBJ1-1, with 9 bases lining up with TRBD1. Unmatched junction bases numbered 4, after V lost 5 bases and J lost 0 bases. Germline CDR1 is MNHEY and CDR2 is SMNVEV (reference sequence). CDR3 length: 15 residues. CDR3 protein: CASSRGQGMNTEAFF. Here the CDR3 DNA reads TGTGCCAGCAGTAGAGGACAGGGGATGAACACTGAAGCTTTCTTT.

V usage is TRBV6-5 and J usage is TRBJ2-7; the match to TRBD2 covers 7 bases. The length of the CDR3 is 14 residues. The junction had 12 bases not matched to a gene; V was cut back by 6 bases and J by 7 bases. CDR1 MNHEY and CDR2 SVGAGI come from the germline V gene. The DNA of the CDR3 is TGTGCCAGCAGCCTTACCCGGGACTATCAAGAGCAGTACTTC. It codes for CASSLTRDYQEQYF.

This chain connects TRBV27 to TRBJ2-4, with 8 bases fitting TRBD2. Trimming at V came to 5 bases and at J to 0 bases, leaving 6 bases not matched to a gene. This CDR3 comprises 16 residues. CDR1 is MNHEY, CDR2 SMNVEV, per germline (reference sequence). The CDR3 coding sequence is TGTGCCAGCAGTACTACTAGCGGCCTAGCCAAAAACATTCAGTACTTC. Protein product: CASSTTSGLAKNIQYF.

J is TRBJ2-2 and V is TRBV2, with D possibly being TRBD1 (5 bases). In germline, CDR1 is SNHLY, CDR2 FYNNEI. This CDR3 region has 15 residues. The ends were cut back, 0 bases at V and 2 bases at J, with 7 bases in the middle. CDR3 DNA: TGTGCCAGCAGTGAAGCACAGGTCAACACCGGGGAGCTGTTTTTT. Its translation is CASSEAQVNTGELFF.

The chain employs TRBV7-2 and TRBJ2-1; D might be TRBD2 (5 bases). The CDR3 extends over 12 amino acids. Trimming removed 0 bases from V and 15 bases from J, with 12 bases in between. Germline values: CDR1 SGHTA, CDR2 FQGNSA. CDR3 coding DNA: TGTGCCAGCAGCTTAGCTGGGCTAGAGGGGTTCTTC. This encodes CASSLAGLEGFF.

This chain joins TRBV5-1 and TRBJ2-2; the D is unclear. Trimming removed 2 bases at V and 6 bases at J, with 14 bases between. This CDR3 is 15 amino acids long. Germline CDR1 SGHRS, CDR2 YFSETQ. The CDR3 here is CASSFQALSAGELFF. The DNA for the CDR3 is TGCGCCAGCAGCTTCCAGGCGCTTTCGGCCGGGGAGCTGTTTTTT.

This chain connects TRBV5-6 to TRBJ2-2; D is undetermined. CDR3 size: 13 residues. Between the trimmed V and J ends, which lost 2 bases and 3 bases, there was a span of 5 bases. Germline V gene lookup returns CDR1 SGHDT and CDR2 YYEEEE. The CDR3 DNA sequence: TGTGCCAGCAGCTTTTCTGACACCGGGGAGCTGTTTTTT. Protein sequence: CASSFSDTGELFF.

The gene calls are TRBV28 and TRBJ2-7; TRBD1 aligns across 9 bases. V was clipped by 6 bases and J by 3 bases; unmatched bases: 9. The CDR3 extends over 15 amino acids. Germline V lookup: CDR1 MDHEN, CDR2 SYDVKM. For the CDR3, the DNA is TGTGCCAGCAGCCCCTTAGGGACAGGGAACTACGAGCAGTACTTC. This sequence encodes CASSPLGTGNYEQYF.

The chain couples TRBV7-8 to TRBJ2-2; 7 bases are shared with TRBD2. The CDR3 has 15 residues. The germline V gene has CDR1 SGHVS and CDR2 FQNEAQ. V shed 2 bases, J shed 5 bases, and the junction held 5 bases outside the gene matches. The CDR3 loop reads CASSLRAGGTGELFF. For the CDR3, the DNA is TGTGCCAGCAGCTTAAGGGCCGGGGGGACCGGGGAGCTGTTTTTT.

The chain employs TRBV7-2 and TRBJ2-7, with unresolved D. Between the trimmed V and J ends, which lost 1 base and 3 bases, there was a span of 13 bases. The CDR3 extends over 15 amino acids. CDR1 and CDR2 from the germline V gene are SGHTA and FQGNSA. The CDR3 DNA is TGTGCCAGCAGCTTAGTTGTGCCAGGTATCTACGAGCAGTACTTC. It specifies CASSLVVPGIYEQYF. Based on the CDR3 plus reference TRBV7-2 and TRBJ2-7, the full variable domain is GAGVSQSPSNKVTEKGKDVELRCDPISGHTALYWYRQSLGQGLEFLIYFQGNSAPDKSGLPSDRFSAERTGGSVSTLTIQRTQQEDSAVYLCASSLVVPGIYEQYFGPGTRLTVT.

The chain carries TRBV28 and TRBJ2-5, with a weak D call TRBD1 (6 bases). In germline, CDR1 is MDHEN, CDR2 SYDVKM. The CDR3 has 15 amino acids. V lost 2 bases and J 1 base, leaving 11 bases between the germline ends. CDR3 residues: CASSLGGQSQETQYF. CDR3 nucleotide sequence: TGTGCCAGCAGTTTAGGCGGACAGAGCCAAGAGACCCAGTACTTC.

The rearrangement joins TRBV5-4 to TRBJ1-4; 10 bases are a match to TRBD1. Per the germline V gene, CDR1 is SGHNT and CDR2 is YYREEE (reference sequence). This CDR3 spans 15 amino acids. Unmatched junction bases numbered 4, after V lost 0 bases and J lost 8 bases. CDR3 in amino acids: CASSLAGTGDEKLFF. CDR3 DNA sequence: TGTGCCAGCAGCTTGGCGGGGACAGGGGACGAAAAACTGTTTTTT.

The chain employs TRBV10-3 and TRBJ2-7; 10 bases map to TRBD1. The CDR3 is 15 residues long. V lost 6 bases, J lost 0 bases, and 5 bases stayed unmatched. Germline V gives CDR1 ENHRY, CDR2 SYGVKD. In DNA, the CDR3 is TGTGCCATCAGGCCAGACAGGGGGCCCTCCTACGAGCAGTACTTC. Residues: CAIRPDRGPSYEQYF.